What follows are 12 T cell receptor beta chains derived from one specimen sequenced in a study of blood T cell repertoires in COVID-19. Profiled with immunoSEQ multiplex PCR; TCRdb holds only in-frame clones, not every one. In the table there are about 190,000 clones, roughly 80% of which are singletons. Input material: peripheral blood. All receptors derive from a woman between 45 and 65 years old with acute or convalescent COVID-19.

CDR3 sequence (DNA): TGTGCCAGCAGGACGGGGACTAGGGTCGCCGGGGAGCTGTTTTTT. It translates to CASRTGTRVAGELFF. The chain carries TRBV2 and TRBJ2-2; TRBD2 agrees at 8 bases. The CDR3 has 15 residues. The germline CDR1 and CDR2 sequences are SNHLY and FYNNEI. V trimming: 6 bases; J trimming: 6 bases; junction bases outside the gene matches: 9.

The chain carries TRBV7-2 and TRBJ2-7; 9 nucleotides match TRBD2. The ends lost 2 bases at V and 7 bases at J; junction bases unmatched: 9. The length of the CDR3 is 15 residues. The germline V gene encodes CDR1 SGHTA and CDR2 FQGNSA. The CDR3 protein is CASSLLAGTPGEQYF. The CDR3 coding sequence is TGTGCCAGCAGCTTACTAGCGGGGACGCCTGGGGAGCAGTACTTC.

The chain carries TRBV7-6 and TRBJ2-3; no reliable D call. The CDR3 has 12 amino acids. Trimming took 2 bases from V and 4 from J, leaving 4 bases between them. Germline V gene lookup returns CDR1 SGHVS and CDR2 FNYEAQ. As DNA, the CDR3 is TGTGCCAGCAGCTTAATATCAGATACGCAGTATTTT. It specifies CASSLISDTQYF.

This clone has more than one count but fewer than ten. The J gene is TRBJ1-5, the V gene TRBV30; D unclear. This CDR3 is 14 amino acids long. The V gene lost 0 bases and the J gene lost 4 bases, with 10 bases spanning the gap. CDR1 and CDR2 (germline): GTSNPN, SVGIG (reference sequence). The chain's CDR3 is CAWSVVSGNQPQHF. The CDR3 nucleotides read TGTGCCTGGAGTGTAGTTTCAGGAAATCAGCCCCAGCATTTT.

The rearrangement links TRBV10-3 to TRBJ2-3; D is ambiguous. V was pared by 6 bases and J by 2 bases, with 6 bases between. Per the germline V gene, CDR1 is ENHRY and CDR2 is SYGVKD. The CDR3 sequence is 12 residues long. CDR3 nucleotide sequence: TGTGCCATCAGCCGAGACACAGATACGCAGTATTTT. This codes for CAISRDTDTQYF.

The rearrangement uses TRBV5-8 and TRBJ1-2; D possibly corresponds to TRBD1 (5 bases). The CDR3 totals 15 residues. V was clipped by 4 bases and J by 0 bases, with 13 bases between them. Germline CDR1 reads SGHTS; CDR2 reads YDEGEE. CDR3 in amino acids: CASSNPGKANYGYTF. The CDR3 nucleotides are TGTGCCAGCAGCAATCCAGGGAAAGCTAACTATGGCTACACCTTC.

This chain uses TRBV2 with TRBJ1-2, with D perhaps matching TRBD1 (6 bases). The germline V gene has CDR1 SNHLY and CDR2 FYNNEI. The CDR3 runs 14 residues. V was pared by 5 bases and J by 1 base, with 11 bases between. The CDR3 region is CASSRRTVNYGYTF. Here the CDR3 DNA reads TGTGCCAGCAGTCGGAGGACAGTTAACTATGGCTACACCTTC.

The V gene is TRBV9, the J gene TRBJ2-2, with 7 bases matching TRBD1. The length of the CDR3 is 16 residues. With 2 bases clipped from V and 5 bases from J, the junction kept 9 bases outside the gene matches. Germline V gene data show CDR1 as SGDLS and CDR2 as YYNGEE. This chain's CDR3 is CASSVRNRGTTGELFF. For the CDR3, the DNA is TGTGCCAGCAGCGTTCGGAACAGGGGTACGACCGGGGAGCTGTTTTTT.

V gene TRBV6-2 or TRBV6-3 combines with J gene TRBJ2-1; 7 bases are shared with TRBD2. Germline assignment: CDR1 MNHEY and CDR2 SVGEGT. The CDR3 has 12 residues. Losses at the gene ends were 5 bases for V and 7 bases for J; bases not matched to a gene: 2. The CDR3 DNA follows: TGTGCCAGCAGTCCCGGGAGGAATGAGCAGTTCTTC. Protein product: CASSPGRNEQFF.

The J gene is TRBJ2-7, the V gene TRBV27; 8 bases are a match to TRBD1. The CDR3 loop spans 14 amino acids. V lost 6 bases to trimming and J lost 2 bases; unmatched junction nucleotides: 6. Germline-derived CDR1 and CDR2 are MNHEY and SMNVEV (reference sequence). The CDR3 DNA reads as TGTGCCAGCAGCAACGAGGGACAGGCCTACGAGCAGTACTTC. Amino acid sequence: CASSNEGQAYEQYF.

The rearrangement links TRBV15 to TRBJ2-3, with 10 nucleotides matching TRBD2. Losses at the gene ends were 5 bases for V and 6 bases for J; bases not matched to a gene: 17. The CDR3 consists of 18 residues. CDR1 and CDR2 from the germline V gene are LNHNV and YYDKDF (reference sequence). CDR3 amino acids: CATSAFSSGGVIRDTQYF. CDR3 sequence (DNA): TGTGCCACCAGCGCCTTCTCTAGCGGGGGTGTTATTAGGGATACGCAGTATTTT.

The chain employs TRBV18 and TRBJ2-1; 10 nucleotides line up with TRBD2. The CDR3 sequence is 16 residues long. J was trimmed by 7 bases and V by 3 bases; bases with no gene match: 9. CDR1 is KGHSH and CDR2 is LQKENI in the germline V gene. CDR3 protein: CASSPQSGRAVNEQFF. The CDR3, as DNA: TGTGCCAGCTCACCCCAAAGCGGGAGGGCCGTGAATGAGCAGTTCTTC.